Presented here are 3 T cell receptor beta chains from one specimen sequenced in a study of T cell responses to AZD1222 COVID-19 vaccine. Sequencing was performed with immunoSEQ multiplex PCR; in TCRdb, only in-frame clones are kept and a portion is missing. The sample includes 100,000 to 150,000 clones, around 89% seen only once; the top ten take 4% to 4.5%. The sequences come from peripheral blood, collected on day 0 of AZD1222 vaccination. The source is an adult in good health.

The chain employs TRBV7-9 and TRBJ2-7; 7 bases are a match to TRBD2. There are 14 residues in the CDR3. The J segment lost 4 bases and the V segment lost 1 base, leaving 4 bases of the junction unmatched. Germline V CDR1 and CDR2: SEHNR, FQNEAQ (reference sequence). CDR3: CASSLGTRSYEQYF. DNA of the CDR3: TGTGCCAGCAGCTTAGGGACTAGATCGTACGAGCAGTACTTC.

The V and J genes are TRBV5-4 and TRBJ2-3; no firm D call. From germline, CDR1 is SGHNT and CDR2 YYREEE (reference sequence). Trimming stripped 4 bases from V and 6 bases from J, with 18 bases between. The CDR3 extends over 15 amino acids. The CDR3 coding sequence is TGTGCCAGCAGCGCCGCGGAAAGGGCCTCCGATACGCAGTATTTT. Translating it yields CASSAAERASDTQYF.

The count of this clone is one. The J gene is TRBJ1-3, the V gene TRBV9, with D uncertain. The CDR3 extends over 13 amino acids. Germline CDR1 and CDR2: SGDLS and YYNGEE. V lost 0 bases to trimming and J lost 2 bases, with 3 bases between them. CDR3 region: CASSVATGNTIYF. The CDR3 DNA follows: TGTGCCAGCAGCGTAGCCACTGGAAACACCATATATTTT.